In its sample, the clone carrying this T cell receptor beta chain was seen a few times. Its antigen is currently unknown. CDR3 length: 19 residues. Trimming at V came to 3 bases and at J to 2 bases, leaving 15 bases not matched to a gene. Germline V lookup: CDR1 KGHSH, CDR2 LQKENI. The data were obtained in a study of post-analysis software for immune sequencing data. The study, taken as a whole, reports: In patients, TRBV5-6, TRBV5-1 and TRBV20-1 belonged to 4 or 5 TRBV segments found more frequently than in controls.

TCR beta cDNA libraries included unique molecular identifiers. MiXCR was run by TCRdb on the PCR reads, yielding one entry per CDR3 protein. Of 700,000 to 800,000 distinct CDR3 sequences listed, 30% are singletons. The chain combines TRBV18 with TRBJ2-3; 9 nucleotides align to TRBD1. Sequenced sample: blood. This receptor was identified in a girl under 18 with multiple sclerosis. CDR3 amino acids: CASSPQLRTGVATTDTQYF. The CDR3, as DNA: TGTGCCAGCTCACCCCAGCTTCGGACAGGGGTGGCAACCACAGATACGCAGTATTTT.